This is a list of T cell receptor beta chains from one sample in a study of long-term antiretroviral therapy in people with HIV. Here immunoSEQ multiplex PCR was the method, and the copy in TCRdb shows in-frame clones only, minus some. The table records about 11,000 clones, around four fifths of them present only once. Sequencing was performed on unsorted PBMCs, taken 7 to 7.5 years after starting antiretroviral therapy. These receptors were collected from a man aged 45-65 years with HIV. Each CDR3 is given with its conserved first and last residue. Each record gives: D gene, CDR3 length, clone size, J gene, V gene, CDR3 DNA, CDR3 protein. D genes are given only for firm matches. Clone size is given for some rows only: seen once, a few or many times, or a class if the clone is expanded.

>TRBD2|14|.|TRBJ2-1|TRBV13
TGTGCCAGCAGCGATCGCGGGGGGGCGGATGAGCAGTTCTTC
CASSDRGGADEQFF
>.|19|.|TRBJ2-1|TRBV10-3
TGTGCCATCAGTGAGTCGATGTACGGGGGGCAAGGATCCTACAATGAGCAGTTCTTC
CAISESMYGGQGSYNEQFF
>TRBD2|16|.|TRBJ2-2|TRBV10-3
TGTGCCATCAGTCCTGGACTAGCGATAGACACCGGGGAGCTGTTTTTT
CAISPGLAIDTGELFF
>.|11|.|TRBJ2-1|TRBV7-9
TGTGCCAGCAGCTCGGGACTTCCATGGTTCTTC
CASSSGLPWFF
>.|14|.|TRBJ2-5|TRBV6-5
TGTGCCAGCAGACAACGGAACCACCAAGAGACCCAGTACTTC
CASRQRNHQETQYF
>.|14|.|TRBJ1-1|TRBV4-1
TGCGCCAGCAGCCAAGGCGGGCTAGGCACTGAAGCTTTCTTT
CASSQGGLGTEAFF
>.|16|.|TRBJ2-3|TRBV5-4
TGTGCCAGCAGCCCGTCCCGTGACAAACGCACAGATACGCAGTATTTT
CASSPSRDKRTDTQYF
>.|14|.|TRBJ1-1|TRBV6-5
TGTGCCAGCAGGCCCGGCAGGGCGAACACTGAAGCTTTCTTT
CASRPGRANTEAFF
>.|16|.|TRBJ2-2|TRBV5-1
TGCGCCAGCAGCTACCGGGACATACCGAACACCGGGGAGCTGTTTTTT
CASSYRDIPNTGELFF
>.|12|few|TRBJ2-7|TRBV7-9
TGTGCCAGCTCCCCGGGCAGGGAGGCGCAGTACTTC
CASSPGREAQYF
>.|13|.|TRBJ2-7|TRBV18
TGTGCCAGCTCACCAGACAGTTCCTACGAGCAGTACTTC
CASSPDSSYEQYF
>TRBD2|16|.|TRBJ2-5|TRBV7-9
TGTGCCAGCAGCTCTGCCGGGACTAGCGGGGAAGAGACCCAGTACTTC
CASSSAGTSGEETQYF
>.|16|.|TRBJ2-2|TRBV6-1
TGTGCCAGCATTGATAGAGGAGCGCCCCTTCCCGGGGAGCTGTTTTTT
CASIDRGAPLPGELFF
>TRBD1|15|.|TRBJ1-1|TRBV29-1
TGCAGCGTTGAGGGTTTTGGGGGGGACAGCACTGAAGCTTTCTTT
CSVEGFGGDSTEAFF
>.|12|few|TRBJ1-6|TRBV19
TGTGCCAGTAGACAGGGTGATTCACCCCTCCACTTT
CASRQGDSPLHF
>.|16|.|TRBJ1-3|TRBV13
TGTGCCAGCAGCCATACTGGACTCAGCTCTGGAAACACCATATATTTT
CASSHTGLSSGNTIYF
>.|15|.|TRBJ1-4|TRBV5-6
TGTGCCAGCAGCTCCCCGGACAGACCCGGGGAAAAACTGTTTTTT
CASSSPDRPGEKLFF
>.|16|.|TRBJ2-7|TRBV27
TGTGCCAGCAGTTTATCCGGCAGATTGAGCTCCTACGAGCAGTACTTC
CASSLSGRLSSYEQYF
>.|15|.|TRBJ1-2|TRBV6-6
TGTGCCAGCACCGAGGGGGGGGTCTCTCTCGGTGGCTACACCTTC
CASTEGGVSLGGYTF
>.|10|.|TRBJ1-1|TRBV20-1
TGCAGTTATGGGGGGTATGAAGCTTTCTTT
CSYGGYEAFF
>TRBD1|13|.|TRBJ2-7|TRBV30
TGTGCCTGGAGTGTTGGGGACAGCTACGAGCAGTACTTC
CAWSVGDSYEQYF
>TRBD1|16|.|TRBJ2-7|TRBV11-3
TGTGCCAGCAGCTCCCGTCGGGGACAGGACTCCTACGAGCAGTACTTC
CASSSRRGQDSYEQYF
>.|17|few|TRBJ1-1|TRBV6-1
TGTGCCAGCAGTGGCCAGGACACACACCCCGGGCGTACTGAAGCTTTCTTT
CASSGQDTHPGRTEAFF
>.|15|.|TRBJ2-7|TRBV6-6
TGTGCCAGCAGTTACGCGCAGGGGAGTTCCTACGAGCAGTACTTC
CASSYAQGSSYEQYF
>TRBD1|14|.|TRBJ1-2|TRBV10-3
TGTGCCATCAGCCAGGGGGACAGAATGTATGGCTACACCTTC
CAISQGDRMYGYTF
>.|12|.|TRBJ1-2|TRBV4-1
TGCGCCAGCAGCCAAGAATGGGGTGGCTACACCTTC
CASSQEWGGYTF
>.|13|.|TRBJ1-5|TRBV14
TGTGCCAGCAGCGAATCGGGGGGTCAGCCCCAGCATTTT
CASSESGGQPQHF
>.|14|.|TRBJ1-5|TRBV5-6
TGTGCCAGCAGCTTGGGCCCAGACAATCAGCCCCAGCATTTT
CASSLGPDNQPQHF
>TRBD1|15|.|TRBJ2-7|TRBV6-6
TGTGCCAGCAGTTACTCCCGGACAGGGTTCTACGAGCAGTACTTC
CASSYSRTGFYEQYF
>TRBD1|14|.|TRBJ2-1|TRBV7-9
TGTGCCAGCAGCTTGGGACAGGGGATAAGTGAGCAGTTCTTC
CASSLGQGISEQFF
>.|15|.|TRBJ2-5|TRBV2
TGTGCCAGCTACAAAGGGGACGGAAGAGTAGAGACCCAGTACTTC
CASYKGDGRVETQYF
>TRBD1|16|.|TRBJ1-3|TRBV9
TGTGCCAGCAGCATAGGACAGGGGTGGATGGGAAACACCATATATTTT
CASSIGQGWMGNTIYF
>TRBD1|14|.|TRBJ1-5|TRBV6-5
TGTGCCAGCAGTAGACAGGGGAGCAATCAGCCCCAGCATTTT
CASSRQGSNQPQHF
>TRBD1|15|once|TRBJ2-7|TRBV5-1
TGCGCCAGCAGCCCAGGGACAGGGGGAGTCTACGAGCAGTACTTC
CASSPGTGGVYEQYF
>.|13|.|TRBJ1-1|TRBV19
TGTGCCAGTAGTTGGGGACCCGAAACTGAAGCTTTCTTT
CASSWGPETEAFF
>.|14|few|TRBJ1-2|TRBV29-1
TGCAGCGTTGAAGGTCCGGGGATCTTTGATGGCTACACCTTC
CSVEGPGIFDGYTF
>TRBD1|14|.|TRBJ1-5|TRBV5-3
TGTGCCAGAAGCTTGCCTACAGGGGGCGCGGCCCAGCATTTT
CARSLPTGGAAQHF
>.|12|.|TRBJ1-6|TRBV5-4
TGTGCCAGCAGCTTGGAAGATTCACCCCTCCACTTT
CASSLEDSPLHF
>.|14|.|TRBJ1-3|TRBV13
TGTGCCAGCAGCTTCGGGGGGGGAGAAAACACCATATATTTT
CASSFGGGENTIYF
>.|12|.|TRBJ2-2|TRBV5-1
TGCGCCAGCAGTTATAACATCGGGGAGCTGTTTTTT
CASSYNIGELFF
>TRBD1|15|.|TRBJ2-7|TRBV2
TGTGCCAGCAGTGAAGGCACAGGGGGTAGGGGCGAGCAGTACTTC
CASSEGTGGRGEQYF
>TRBD1|15|few|TRBJ1-2|TRBV2
TGTGCCAGCAGTGCTTGGGGGACAGTTGGCTATGGCTACACCTTC
CASSAWGTVGYGYTF
>.|12|few|TRBJ2-7|TRBV2
TGTGCCAGCAATCTGATCGGGAACGAGCAGTACTTC
CASNLIGNEQYF
>.|13|.|TRBJ2-7|TRBV12-5
TGTGCTAGTGGTCCTCCGAGTACCTACGAGCAGTACTTC
CASGPPSTYEQYF
>TRBD1|19|.|TRBJ2-6|TRBV27
TGTGCCAGCAGTCTTACTTGGGACAGGGGAGAATCTGGGGCCAACGTCCTGACTTTC
CASSLTWDRGESGANVLTF
>.|14|.|TRBJ1-2|TRBV5-1
TGCGCCAGCAGCTCTCCCGGGATCTCCTATGGCTACACCTTC
CASSSPGISYGYTF
>TRBD1|16|few|TRBJ2-2|TRBV7-9
TGTGCCAGCAGCGCCGCCGGACAGGAGAACACCGGGGAGCTGTTTTTT
CASSAAGQENTGELFF
>.|16|.|TRBJ1-4|TRBV19
TGTGCCAGTAGTTCGATGGTGACAGCAACTAATGAAAAACTGTTTTTT
CASSSMVTATNEKLFF
>.|13|.|TRBJ2-2|TRBV11-2
TGTGCCAGCAGCTTAATTGGAACCGGGGAGCTGTTTTTT
CASSLIGTGELFF
>.|19|.|TRBJ2-3|TRBV5-8
TGTGCCAGCAGCTTGGCCGGTCCGGGACGAAAGTCTAGCACAGATACGCAGTATTTT
CASSLAGPGRKSSTDTQYF
>.|16|.|TRBJ1-6|TRBV5-1
TGCGCCAGCAGCTTGGTCGGGAGCTCCTATAATTCACCCCTCCACTTT
CASSLVGSSYNSPLHF
>.|12|.|TRBJ2-7|TRBV10-3
TGTGCCATCAGCGATACTTCCTACGAGCAGTACTTC
CAISDTSYEQYF
>.|16|.|TRBJ2-2|TRBV19
TGTGCCAGTAGTAACGTGGGACAATTGAACACCGGGGAGCTGTTTTTT
CASSNVGQLNTGELFF
>TRBD1|15|.|TRBJ2-1|TRBV5-1
TGCGCCAGCAGCTTGGAGACAGGGTCCTACAATGAGCAGTTCTTC
CASSLETGSYNEQFF
>.|14|.|TRBJ1-3|TRBV7-8
TGTGCCAGCAGCTTAGGGATACAGGGAAACACCATATATTTT
CASSLGIQGNTIYF
>.|17|.|TRBJ2-1|TRBV11-2
TGTGCCAGCAGCTACCTCGGGGCTAGCGAATACTACAATGAGCAGTTCTTC
CASSYLGASEYYNEQFF
>TRBD2|11|.|TRBJ2-7|TRBV29-1
TGCAGCGTTGCGGGGGGCTACGAGCAGTACTTC
CSVAGGYEQYF
>TRBD2|15|.|TRBJ2-7|TRBV7-9
TGTGCCAGCAGCCCCCTGGGCGGGGGGCCACTGGAGCAGTACTTC
CASSPLGGGPLEQYF
>TRBD1|19|.|TRBJ1-2|TRBV7-9
TGTGCCAGCAGCTTAGTATGGCCTCTGGGACAGGAGATAAACTATGGCTACACCTTC
CASSLVWPLGQEINYGYTF